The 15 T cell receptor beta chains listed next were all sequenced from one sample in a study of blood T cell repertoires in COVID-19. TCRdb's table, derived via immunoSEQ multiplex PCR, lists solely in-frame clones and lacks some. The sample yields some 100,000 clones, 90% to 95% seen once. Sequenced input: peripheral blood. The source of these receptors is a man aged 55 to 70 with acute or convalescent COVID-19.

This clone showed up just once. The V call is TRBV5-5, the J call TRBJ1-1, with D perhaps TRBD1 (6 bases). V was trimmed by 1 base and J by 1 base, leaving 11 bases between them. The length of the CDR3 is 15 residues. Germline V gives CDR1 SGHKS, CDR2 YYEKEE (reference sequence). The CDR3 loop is CASSLRGAGNTEAFF. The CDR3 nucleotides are TGTGCCAGCAGCTTGCGGGGGGCAGGGAACACTGAAGCTTTCTTT.

The chain's CDR3 is CAISGGTGGRTEAFF. As DNA, the CDR3 is TGTGCCATCAGTGGCGGGACAGGGGGCAGGACTGAAGCTTTCTTT. The J gene is TRBJ1-1, the V gene TRBV10-3, with 12 bases identical to TRBD1. The V segment lost 4 bases and the J segment 5 bases; nucleotides outside the gene matches: 5. This CDR3 spans 15 amino acids. Germline CDR1 is ENHRY and CDR2 is SYGVKD.

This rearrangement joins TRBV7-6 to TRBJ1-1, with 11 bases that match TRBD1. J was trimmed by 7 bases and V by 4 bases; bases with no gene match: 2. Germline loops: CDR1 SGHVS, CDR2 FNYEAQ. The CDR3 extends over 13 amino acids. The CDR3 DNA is TGTGCCAGCAGCTGGGACAGGGGGAGTGAAGCTTTCTTT. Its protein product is CASSWDRGSEAFF.

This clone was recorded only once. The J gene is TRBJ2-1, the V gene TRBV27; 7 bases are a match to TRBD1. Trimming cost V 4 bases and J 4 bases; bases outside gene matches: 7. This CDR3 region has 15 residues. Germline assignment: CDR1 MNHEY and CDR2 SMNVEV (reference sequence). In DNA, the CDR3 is TGTGCCAGCAGTTCCGGGACAGCCCTTTACAATGAGCAGTTCTTC. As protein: CASSSGTALYNEQFF.

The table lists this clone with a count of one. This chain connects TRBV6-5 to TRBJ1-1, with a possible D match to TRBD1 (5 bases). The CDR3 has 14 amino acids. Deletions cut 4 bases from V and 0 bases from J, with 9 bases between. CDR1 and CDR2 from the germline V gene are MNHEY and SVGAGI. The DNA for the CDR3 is TGTGCCAGCAGTTTGACAGCGATGAACACTGAAGCTTTCTTT. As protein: CASSLTAMNTEAFF.

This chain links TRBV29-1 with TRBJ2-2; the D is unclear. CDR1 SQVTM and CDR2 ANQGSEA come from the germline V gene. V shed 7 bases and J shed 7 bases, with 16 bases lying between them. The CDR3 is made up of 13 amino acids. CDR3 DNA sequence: TGCAGCGCGGGTCAGGCCCTCGGCGGGGAGCTGTTTTTT. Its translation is CSAGQALGGELFF.

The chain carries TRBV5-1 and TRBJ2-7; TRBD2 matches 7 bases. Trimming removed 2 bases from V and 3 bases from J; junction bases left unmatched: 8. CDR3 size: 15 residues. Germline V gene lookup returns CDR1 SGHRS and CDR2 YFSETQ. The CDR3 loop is CASSLGAGAHYEQYV. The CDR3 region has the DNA TGCGCCAGCAGCTTAGGCGCGGGAGCTCACTACGAGCAGTACGTC.

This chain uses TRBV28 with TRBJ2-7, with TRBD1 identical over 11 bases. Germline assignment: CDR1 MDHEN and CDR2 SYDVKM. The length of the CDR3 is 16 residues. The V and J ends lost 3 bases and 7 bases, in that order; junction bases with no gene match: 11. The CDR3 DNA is TGTGCCAGCAGTTTCGGACAGGGGGCCTTTCTGAGAGAGCAGTACTTC. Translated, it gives CASSFGQGAFLREQYF.

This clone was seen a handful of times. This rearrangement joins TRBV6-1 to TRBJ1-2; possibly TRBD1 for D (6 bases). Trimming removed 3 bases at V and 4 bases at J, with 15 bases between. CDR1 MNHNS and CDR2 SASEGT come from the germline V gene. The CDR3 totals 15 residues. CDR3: CASSEPQGSGYGYTF. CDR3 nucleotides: TGTGCCAGCAGTGAGCCCCAGGGGAGTGGCTATGGCTACACCTTC.

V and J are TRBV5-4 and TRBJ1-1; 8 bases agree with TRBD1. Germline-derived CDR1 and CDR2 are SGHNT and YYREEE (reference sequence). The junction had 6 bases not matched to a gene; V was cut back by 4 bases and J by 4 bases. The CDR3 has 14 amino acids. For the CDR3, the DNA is TGTGCCAGCAGCCAAGGACAGGGATCCACTGAAGCTTTCTTT. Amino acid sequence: CASSQGQGSTEAFF.

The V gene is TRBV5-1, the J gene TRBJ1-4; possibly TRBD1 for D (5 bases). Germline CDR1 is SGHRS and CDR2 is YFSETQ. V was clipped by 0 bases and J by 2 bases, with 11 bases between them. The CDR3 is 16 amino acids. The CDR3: CASSLAGGATNEKLFF. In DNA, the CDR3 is TGCGCCAGCAGCTTGGCCGGAGGGGCGACTAATGAAAAACTGTTTTTT.

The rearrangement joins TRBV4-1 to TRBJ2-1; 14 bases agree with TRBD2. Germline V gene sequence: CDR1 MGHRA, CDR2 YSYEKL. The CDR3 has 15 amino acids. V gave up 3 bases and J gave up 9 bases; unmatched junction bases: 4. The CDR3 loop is CASSQGLAGVGEQFF. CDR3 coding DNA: TGCGCCAGCAGCCAGGGACTAGCGGGAGTGGGTGAGCAGTTCTTC.

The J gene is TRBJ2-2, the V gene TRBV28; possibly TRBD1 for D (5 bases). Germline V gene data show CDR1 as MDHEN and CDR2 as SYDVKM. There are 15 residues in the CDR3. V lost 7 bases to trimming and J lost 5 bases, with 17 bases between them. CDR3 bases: TGTGCCAGCAACCCCTCATGGGGCTTGACCGGGGAGCTGTTTTTT. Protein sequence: CASNPSWGLTGELFF. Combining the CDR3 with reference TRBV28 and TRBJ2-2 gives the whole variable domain DVKVTQSSRYLVKRTGEKVFLECVQDMDHENMFWYRQDPGLGLRLIYFSYDVKMKEKGDIPEGYSVSREKKERFSLILESASTNQTSMYLCASNPSWGLTGELFFGEGSRLTVL.

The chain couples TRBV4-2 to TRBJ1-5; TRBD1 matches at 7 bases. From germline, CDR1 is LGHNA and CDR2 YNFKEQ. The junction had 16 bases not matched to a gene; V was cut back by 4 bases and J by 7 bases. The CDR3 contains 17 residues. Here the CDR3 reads CASSPRARQGADQPQHF. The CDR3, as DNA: TGTGCCAGCAGCCCCCGAGCTCGACAGGGAGCCGACCAGCCCCAGCATTTT.

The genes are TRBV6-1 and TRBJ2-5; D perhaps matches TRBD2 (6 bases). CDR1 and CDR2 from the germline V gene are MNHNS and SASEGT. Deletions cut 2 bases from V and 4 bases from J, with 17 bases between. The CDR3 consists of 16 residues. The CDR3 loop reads CASSESVRGGGETQYF. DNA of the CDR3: TGTGCCAGCAGTGAATCGGTCCGGGGAGGTGGAGAGACCCAGTACTTC.